This entry features one T cell receptor (beta chain) sequence. Only in-frame clones appear in the TCRdb table, and some are missing; sequencing was by immunoSEQ multiplex PCR. This table has around 120,000 clones, 70% to 90% appearing once. This sample stems from a study of T cell responses to AZD1222 COVID-19 vaccine. The V and J ends lost 0 bases and 5 bases respectively, with 12 bases between them. The length of the CDR3 is 15 residues. Germline CDR1 reads SGHVS; CDR2 reads FQNEAQ. The starting material was peripheral blood, obtained on day 0 of AZD1222 vaccination. The V call is TRBV7-8, the J call TRBJ2-3; D remains unclear. This clonotype originated in an adult in good health. The CDR3 DNA follows: TGTGCCAGCAGCTTAGCTCGAACCACTCGAGATACGCAGTATTTT. Translation gives CASSLARTTRDTQYF.